This TCR beta chain stems from a study of Ad26.COV2.S vaccination and SARS-CoV-2 variants. Study at large: Into the muscle, Ad26.COV2.S was dosed once or twice, 56 days apart. Overall study findings and caveats: After vaccination, substantial breadth of spike-specific CD8+ and CD4+ responses was reported.

Regarding this clone: Its antigen is undetermined.

Germline assignment: CDR1 DFQATT and CDR2 SNEGSKA (reference sequence). This CDR3 is built from 11 residues. The V end lost 6 bases, the J end lost 4 bases, and 7 bases lay between the germline ends. Treatment denoted: roughly 19 received Ad26.COV2.S at low or high dose, single or two shots; several received placebo; per-sample allocation not given. Material that was analyzed had been drawn on day 63 after the first vaccine or placebo injection. Some clones are missing from TCRdb's copy, which holds only in-frame ones; the method was immunoSEQ multiplex PCR. The repertoire includes about 400,000 clones, 89% of them detected once, and under 2% sits in the top ten.

Sequenced here: peripheral blood, sampled in a trial of Ad26.COV2.S vaccine versus placebo. The J gene is TRBJ2-1, the V gene TRBV20-1, with D unresolved. This TCR came from a person aged 18-65 years who received the Ad26.COV2.S COVID-19 vaccine or a placebo. The CDR3 spells CSAYQYNEQFF. The CDR3 nucleotides read TGCAGTGCCTACCAGTACAATGAGCAGTTCTTC.